The 29 T cell receptor beta chains below were found in one sample sequenced in a study of cytomegalovirus exposure and HLA in healthy donors. Clones were sequenced by immunoSEQ multiplex PCR, and TCRdb holds only the in-frame ones, with some missing. The table lists roughly 50,000 clones, 93% of them singletons. The source material was PBMCs. The origin of the receptors is a woman between 18 and 29 years old in good health and CMV-seropositive.

The chain has TRBV5-1 and TRBJ2-2, with 9 bases lining up with TRBD1. With V trimmed by 4 bases and J by 5 bases, 6 bases remained unmatched. The germline V gene encodes CDR1 SGHRS and CDR2 YFSETQ. The CDR3 totals 15 residues. This chain's CDR3 is CASSLSGTGTGELFF. DNA for the CDR3: TGCGCCAGCAGCCTATCGGGGACAGGGACCGGGGAGCTGTTTTTT.

CDR3: CASQGVYGYTF. The DNA of the CDR3 is TGTGCCAGTCAGGGGGTCTATGGCTACACCTTC. J is TRBJ1-2 and V is TRBV7-9, with 7 bases identical to TRBD1. Trimming at V came to 9 bases and at J to 4 bases, leaving 2 bases not matched to a gene. Germline V gene lookup returns CDR1 SEHNR and CDR2 FQNEAQ (reference sequence). The CDR3 contains 11 residues.

This rearrangement joins TRBV6-5 to TRBJ1-5, with 8 bases fitting TRBD1. With 5 bases clipped from V and 6 bases from J, the junction kept 6 bases outside the gene matches. The CDR3 has 14 residues. In germline, CDR1 is MNHEY, CDR2 SVGAGI. The CDR3 nucleotides are TGTGCCAGCAGTCGTTGGACAGGGATTCAGCCCCAGCATTTT. Its translation is CASSRWTGIQPQHF.

This chain connects TRBV19 to TRBJ2-3; 10 nucleotides line up with TRBD2. The V gene's germline CDR1 is LNHDA and CDR2 SQIVND (reference sequence). The length of the CDR3 is 15 residues. The V gene end was trimmed by 8 bases and the J gene end by 1 base; junction bases not matched to a gene: 6. The CDR3 here is CASGEAGGGTDTQYF. The CDR3, as DNA: TGTGCCAGTGGGGAAGCGGGGGGGGGCACAGATACGCAGTATTTT. The whole variable domain, filled in from reference TRBV19 and TRBJ2-3, reads DGGITQSPKYLFRKEGQNVTLSCEQNLNHDAMYWYRQDPGQGLRLIYYSQIVNDFQKGDIAEGYSVSREKKESFPLTVTSAQKNPTAFYLCASGEAGGGTDTQYFGPGTRLTVL.

The rearrangement uses TRBV27 and TRBJ1-2, with 7 positions matching TRBD1. The CDR3 consists of 15 residues. V dropped 6 bases and J dropped 1; count of bases not matched to a gene: 8. Germline V gives CDR1 MNHEY, CDR2 SMNVEV (reference sequence). CDR3 region: CASRAPAGGNYGYTF. The CDR3 nucleotides read TGTGCCAGCAGGGCGCCCGCAGGGGGTAACTATGGCTACACCTTC.

The chain carries TRBV27 and TRBJ2-7; D ambiguous. The CDR3 covers 13 residues. Germline assignment: CDR1 MNHEY and CDR2 SMNVEV (reference sequence). V was shortened by 2 bases and J by 4 bases, with 9 bases between the two germline ends. The CDR3 DNA sequence: TGTGCCAGCAGTTTAGGTATCGGGTACGAGCAGTACTTC. It encodes CASSLGIGYEQYF.

A few counts support this clone. J is TRBJ2-3 and V is TRBV28, with 8 positions matching TRBD1. Trimming at V came to 10 bases and at J to 2 bases, leaving 20 bases not matched to a gene. Germline V CDR1 and CDR2: MDHEN, SYDVKM. This CDR3 region has 18 residues. The CDR3 coding sequence is TGTGCCACCCGGGCGAGTTACAGGGGGTACTCCAACACAGATACGCAGTATTTT. Residues: CATRASYRGYSNTDTQYF.

The genes are TRBV10-2 and TRBJ2-6; D unclear. Trimming stripped 2 bases from V and 4 bases from J, with 9 bases between. CDR3 size: 15 residues. Germline loops: CDR1 WSHSY, CDR2 SAAADI. For the CDR3, the DNA is TGCGCCAGCAGTGAGGCGGTGGCCGGGGCCAACGTCCTGACTTTC. Its translation: CASSEAVAGANVLTF.

The chain links TRBV7-2 to TRBJ1-3; D unclear. Germline CDR1 is SGHTA and CDR2 is FQGNSA. The CDR3 extends over 16 amino acids. The V and J ends lost 1 base and 4 bases respectively, with 14 bases between them. The CDR3 DNA sequence: TGTGCCAGCAGCTTAGGAGGGCCGGGTCCCGGAAACACCATATATTTT. Translation gives CASSLGGPGPGNTIYF.

The chain combines TRBV6-6 with TRBJ1-2, with 8 positions matching TRBD1. Looked up from germline, CDR1 is MNHNY and CDR2 is SVGAGI (reference sequence). This CDR3 contains 16 residues. V dropped 5 bases and J dropped 2; count of bases not matched to a gene: 10. The CDR3, as DNA: TGTGCCAGCAGTCCGGACAGGGTGGTTAGAAACTATGGCTACACCTTC. It specifies CASSPDRVVRNYGYTF.

The rearrangement uses TRBV29-1 and TRBJ1-1; possibly TRBD1 for D (5 bases). Germline CDR1 SQVTM, CDR2 ANQGSEA. The CDR3 is 12 amino acids. Deletions cut 7 bases from V and 7 bases from J, with 16 bases between. The CDR3, as DNA: TGCAGCGGGTTGTGGAGCCAGGGTGAAGCTTTCTTT. Its protein product is CSGLWSQGEAFF.

The rearrangement uses TRBV7-6 and TRBJ1-3; no clear D gene. The ends were cut back, 5 bases at V and 0 bases at J, with 14 bases in the middle. The V gene's germline CDR1 is SGHVS and CDR2 FNYEAQ. The CDR3 has 16 residues. The CDR3 region has the DNA TGTGCCAGCAGCCCAGAGGCGCAGATCTCTGGAAACACCATATATTTT. Amino acids: CASSPEAQISGNTIYF. Complete variable domain (other parts from reference TRBV7-6 and TRBJ1-3): GAGVSQSPRYKVTKRGQDVALRCDPISGHVSLYWYRQALGQGPEFLTYFNYEAQQDKSGLPNDRFSAERPEGSISTLTIQRTEQRDSAMYRCASSPEAQISGNTIYFGEGSWLTVV.

V usage is TRBV19 and J usage is TRBJ1-5; TRBD1 matches at 8 bases. V gave up 7 bases and J gave up 4 bases; unmatched junction bases: 12. The V gene's germline CDR1 is LNHDA and CDR2 SQIVND (reference sequence). The CDR3 consists of 16 residues. Here the CDR3 DNA reads TGTGCCAGTATGGTAACAGGGGGAGGTTTGAATCAGCCCCAGCATTTT. Translation gives CASMVTGGGLNQPQHF.

The chain couples TRBV5-1 to TRBJ2-1, with TRBD1 identical over 8 bases. Looked up from germline, CDR1 is SGHRS and CDR2 is YFSETQ. This CDR3 spans 12 amino acids. V gave up 3 bases and J gave up 9 bases; unmatched junction bases: 2. CDR3 DNA sequence: TGCGCCAGCAGCTGGACAGGGACTGAGCAGTTCTTC. As protein: CASSWTGTEQFF. Together with reference TRBV5-1 and TRBJ2-1, the CDR3 gives the full variable domain: KAGVTQTPRYLIKTRGQQVTLSCSPISGHRSVSWYQQTPGQGLQFLFEYFSETQRNKGNFPGRFSGRQFSNSRSEMNVSTLELGDSALYLCASSWTGTEQFFGPGTRLTVL.

The chain carries TRBV6-4 and TRBJ1-6; 10 bases align to TRBD1. V shed 4 bases and J 10 bases; nucleotides not matched to a gene: 4. The CDR3 length is 14 residues. The germline V gene has CDR1 MRHNA and CDR2 SNTAGT. DNA of the CDR3: TGTGCCAGCAGTGCGGGACAGGGGAGGTCACCCCTCCACTTT. It translates to CASSAGQGRSPLHF.

The chain carries TRBV11-2 and TRBJ1-6; tentative D call: TRBD1 (5 bases). The V end lost 5 bases, the J end lost 7 bases, and 15 bases lay between the germline ends. CDR3 length equals 15 residues. Germline V lookup: CDR1 SGHAT, CDR2 FQNNGV. In DNA form, the CDR3 reads TGTGCCAGCAGCCCTGGGGCTTTGGGAAATTCACCCCTCCACTTT. Encoded protein: CASSPGALGNSPLHF.

The chain recombines TRBV10-3 with TRBJ2-1; tentatively, D is TRBD1 (8 bases). Germline V gene sequence: CDR1 ENHRY, CDR2 SYGVKD. V was clipped by 10 bases and J by 5 bases, with 18 bases between them. The CDR3 is 14 amino acids. The CDR3 bases are TGTGCCACACAGGGGGGGGCGTTGGACAATGAGCAGTTCTTC. This gives the protein CATQGGALDNEQFF.

The CDR3 coding sequence is TGTGCCAGTACCTCCGGGACAGACTATGGCTACACCTTC. It is translated as CASTSGTDYGYTF. The chain combines TRBV19 with TRBJ1-2, with 7 nucleotides matching TRBD1. Per germline, CDR1 LNHDA and CDR2 SQIVND (reference sequence). V was pared by 7 bases and J by 3 bases, with 5 bases of the junction left unmatched. The CDR3 has 13 amino acids.

In this sample, this clone turned up once. This chain links TRBV9 with TRBJ2-7, with TRBD1 matching 9 bases. The germline CDR1 and CDR2 sequences are SGDLS and YYNGEE. This CDR3 has 15 amino acids. Unmatched junction bases numbered 3, after V lost 0 bases and J lost 2 bases. The CDR3: CASSVEQGATYEQYF. In DNA, the CDR3 is TGTGCCAGCAGCGTAGAACAGGGGGCCACCTACGAGCAGTACTTC.

The rearrangement joins TRBV2 to TRBJ2-7, with TRBD1 identical over 10 bases. This CDR3 comprises 15 residues. Unmatched junction bases numbered 12, after V lost 6 bases and J lost 7 bases. CDR1 SNHLY and CDR2 FYNNEI come from the germline V gene. The CDR3 DNA reads TGTGCCAGCAGGGGGACAGGGGAACGCGTGGGGGAGCAGTACTTC. Translating it yields CASRGTGERVGEQYF.

The rearrangement joins TRBV4-1 to TRBJ1-3; D ambiguous. Trimming removed 4 bases at V and 0 bases at J, with 16 bases between. The germline V gene encodes CDR1 MGHRA and CDR2 YSYEKL. The CDR3 spans 17 residues. CDR3 sequence (DNA): TGCGCCAGCAGCCCCATCCGAGTGCCCTTCTCTGGAAACACCATATATTTT. It is translated as CASSPIRVPFSGNTIYF.

Only a few counts were recorded for this clone. The chain employs TRBV5-1 and TRBJ2-1, with TRBD2 identical over 11 bases. Germline V gene sequence: CDR1 SGHRS, CDR2 YFSETQ. The CDR3 is 15 residues long. V lost 2 bases to trimming and J lost 8 bases; unmatched junction nucleotides: 6. Here the CDR3 reads CASSFYSGGAYEQFF. CDR3 bases: TGCGCCAGCAGCTTCTATAGCGGGGGGGCGTATGAGCAGTTCTTC.

The chain carries TRBV6-6 and TRBJ1-2, with D perhaps TRBD1 (6 bases). CDR1 MNHNY and CDR2 SVGAGI come from the germline V gene (reference sequence). The CDR3 runs 15 residues. Trimming pared 7 bases from V and 2 bases from J, leaving 17 bases between. CDR3 DNA: TGTGCCAGCACCCCTCAGGGGACACCGAACTATGGCTACACCTTC. Protein: CASTPQGTPNYGYTF.

V usage is TRBV14 and J usage is TRBJ1-5; D not resolved. Per germline, CDR1 SGHDN and CDR2 FVKESK. The ends were cut back, 6 bases at V and 5 bases at J, with 8 bases in the middle. The CDR3 runs 12 residues. The DNA for the CDR3 is TGTGCCAGCAGGAGTTCGGATCAGCCCCAGCATTTT. Amino acids: CASRSSDQPQHF.

This chain links TRBV6-5 with TRBJ1-5; D unresolved. This CDR3 region has 14 residues. The V end lost 6 bases, the J end lost 7 bases, and 16 bases lay between the germline ends. Germline CDR1 is MNHEY and CDR2 is SVGAGI. DNA for the CDR3: TGTGCCAGCAGCAATCTAGCTGGTGGGCAGCCCCAGCATTTT. Translating it yields CASSNLAGGQPQHF.

The chain uses TRBV2 and TRBJ2-7; 8 bases map to TRBD1. This CDR3 comprises 14 residues. The V gene's germline CDR1 is SNHLY and CDR2 FYNNEI. The trim removed 7 bases at V and 3 bases at J, leaving 8 bases unmatched. This CDR3 reads CASIRDRIYYEQYF. The DNA of the CDR3 is TGTGCCAGCATCCGGGACAGGATTTACTACGAGCAGTACTTC.

The chain joins TRBV27 to TRBJ1-3; weak D call: TRBD1 (5 bases). CDR1 is MNHEY and CDR2 is SMNVEV in the germline V gene (reference sequence). This CDR3 comprises 17 residues. V was cut by 5 bases and J by 0 bases, with 17 bases left in between. The CDR3 sequence is CASSPYAGRTSGNTIYF. DNA of the CDR3: TGTGCCAGCAGTCCCTATGCGGGACGGACCTCTGGAAACACCATATATTTT.

The J gene is TRBJ2-3, the V gene TRBV2; maybe TRBD1 (5 bases). V was clipped by 6 bases and J by 5 bases, with 9 bases between them. The germline gives CDR1 SNHLY, CDR2 FYNNEI. The CDR3 is made up of 12 amino acids. The DNA for the CDR3 is TGTGCCAGCAGGGCAACAGGAGATACGCAGTATTTT. Translation gives CASRATGDTQYF.

The chain has TRBV6-5 and TRBJ1-2; no clear D gene. Germline lookup yields CDR1 MNHEY and CDR2 SVGAGI. The length of the CDR3 is 13 residues. The V and J ends lost 5 bases and 3 bases respectively, with 10 bases between them. The CDR3 here is CASSPREDYGYTF. CDR3 nucleotides: TGTGCCAGCAGTCCCCGCGAAGACTATGGCTACACCTTC.